The 27 T cell receptor beta chains in this list originate from one sample, sequenced in a study of CD8+ T cells in alopecia areata. Extracted from the samples, RNA was reverse transcribed into cDNA to serve as the sequencing template. The data were produced by immunoSEQ multiplex PCR, yet TCRdb's version contains in-frame clones alone and is incomplete. The table includes about 160,000 clones, 50% to 70% detected once. Treatment here: oral pan-JAK inhibitor, 5-10 mg twice daily. Sample: CD4+ T cells sorted from blood, taken at week 4, from a patient treated with tofacitinib. The receptors derive from a human donor with alopecia areata.

This rearrangement joins TRBV5-1 to TRBJ1-4; TRBD1 matches at 10 bases. After removal of 4 bases from V and 5 bases from J, the junction contained 2 bases not matched to a gene. The CDR3 runs to 14 residues. CDR1 and CDR2 (germline): SGHRS, YFSETQ. This CDR3 reads CASSLGQGNEKLFF. CDR3 in DNA: TGCGCCAGCAGCCTGGGACAGGGGAATGAAAAACTGTTTTTT. The full variable domain, with the rest looked up from reference TRBV5-1 and TRBJ1-4, is KAGVTQTPRYLIKTRGQQVTLSCSPISGHRSVSWYQQTPGQGLQFLFEYFSETQRNKGNFPGRFSGRQFSNSRSEMNVSTLELGDSALYLCASSLGQGNEKLFFGSGTQLSVL.

This clone showed up just once. This chain joins TRBV6-5 and TRBJ1-4; D not certain. This CDR3 region has 14 residues. The germline gives CDR1 MNHEY, CDR2 SVGAGI. Trimming removed 4 bases at V and 8 bases at J, with 14 bases between. CDR3: CASSWWKTGEKLFF. CDR3 DNA: TGTGCCAGCAGTTGGTGGAAAACTGGGGAAAAACTGTTTTTT.

The chain carries TRBV18 and TRBJ1-6, with D hard to call. The CDR3 extends over 15 amino acids. CDR1 is KGHSH and CDR2 is LQKENI in the germline V gene. V was shortened by 1 base and J by 3 bases, with 7 bases between the two germline ends. CDR3 protein: CASSPLTHYNSPLHF. DNA for the CDR3: TGTGCCAGCTCACCACTAACTCACTATAATTCACCCCTCCACTTT.

The rearrangement joins TRBV29-1 to TRBJ2-5; D call uncertain. The germline V and J ends were trimmed by 8 bases and 0 bases, with 10 bases remaining between them. Germline assignment: CDR1 SQVTM and CDR2 ANQGSEA. This CDR3 has 12 amino acids. The CDR3 is CSSGNNQETQYF. The CDR3 DNA reads as TGCAGCTCCGGCAACAACCAAGAGACCCAGTACTTC.

J is TRBJ2-7 and V is TRBV5-6; tentatively, D is TRBD1 (5 bases). Germline loops: CDR1 SGHDT, CDR2 YYEEEE. The germline V and J ends were trimmed by 2 bases and 3 bases, with 12 bases remaining between them. This CDR3 has 14 amino acids. CDR3 bases: TGTGCCAGCAGCTTTCGAAGACAGAGCTACGAGCAGTACTTC. This sequence encodes CASSFRRQSYEQYF.

The chain carries TRBV29-1 and TRBJ2-5; 12 nucleotides align to TRBD2. Per the germline V gene, CDR1 is SQVTM and CDR2 is ANQGSEA. V shed 5 bases, J shed 5 bases, and the junction held 3 bases outside the gene matches. The CDR3 contains 13 residues. CDR3 in amino acids: CSVLAGGAETQYF. The CDR3 bases are TGCAGCGTTCTAGCGGGGGGGGCCGAGACCCAGTACTTC.

The chain employs TRBV6-5 and TRBJ1-5; D remains unclear. The CDR3 covers 14 residues. The V end was cut by 8 bases, the J end by 0 bases, with 11 bases between. Germline assignment: CDR1 MNHEY and CDR2 SVGAGI. The CDR3 coding sequence is TGTGCCAGCGCGATGCGCGATAGCAATCAGCCCCAGCATTTT. This codes for CASAMRDSNQPQHF.

This clone was found a few times. The V and J genes are TRBV29-1 and TRBJ2-7; the D gene could be TRBD1 or TRBD2 (5 bases each). Between the trimmed V and J ends, which lost 4 bases and 5 bases, there was a span of 12 bases. Germline CDR1 SQVTM, CDR2 ANQGSEA. This CDR3 spans 12 amino acids. CDR3 bases: TGCAGCGTTGCAGGGTTCGGGGACGAGCAGTACTTC. It codes for CSVAGFGDEQYF.

This clone occurred once. This chain links TRBV30 with TRBJ2-3; 8 nucleotides line up with TRBD2. V shed 4 bases, J shed 12 bases, and the junction held 6 bases outside the gene matches. This CDR3 spans 11 amino acids. Germline V gene lookup returns CDR1 GTSNPN and CDR2 SVGIG (reference sequence). This chain's CDR3 is CAWTGGGPQYF. The CDR3 DNA is TGTGCCTGGACGGGCGGGGGGCCCCAGTATTTT.

The chain joins TRBV30 to TRBJ2-7; TRBD1 or TRBD2 may be the D gene (6 bases each). V was trimmed by 7 bases and J by 4 bases, leaving 20 bases between them. This CDR3 region has 14 residues. Germline values: CDR1 GTSNPN, CDR2 SVGIG (reference sequence). CDR3 bases: TGTGCCTCCTCACTGGGGGGCCCACGGTACGAGCAGTACTTC. The encoded protein is CASSLGGPRYEQYF.

This clone was counted only a few times. The chain links TRBV7-8 to TRBJ1-2; perhaps TRBD1 as D (5 bases). The CDR3 has 16 amino acids. The V gene's germline CDR1 is SGHVS and CDR2 FQNEAQ. Deletions cut 6 bases from V and 5 bases from J, with 22 bases between. The CDR3 is CASSIEWGSTVYGYTF. The CDR3, as DNA: TGTGCCAGCAGTATAGAATGGGGGTCCACAGTATATGGCTACACCTTC.

The chain employs TRBV5-4 and TRBJ2-4; TRBD1 matches at 9 bases. The CDR3 consists of 17 residues. The J segment lost 2 bases and the V segment lost 0 bases, leaving 6 bases of the junction unmatched. Germline V gives CDR1 SGHNT, CDR2 YYREEE (reference sequence). The DNA for the CDR3 is TGTGCCAGCAGCTTGGGGGACAGGGTCGGATCCAAAAACATTCAGTACTTC. It is translated as CASSLGDRVGSKNIQYF.

The chain combines TRBV10-3 with TRBJ2-3, with 14 bases matching TRBD2. The CDR3 spans 23 residues. V was clipped by 4 bases and J by 2 bases; unmatched bases: 23. The germline V gene has CDR1 ENHRY and CDR2 SYGVKD. The CDR3 bases are TGTGCCATCAGTGCAGAACCCGGGACTAGCGGGGGAAACGACTATATAAACACAGATACGCAGTATTTT. Protein sequence: CAISAEPGTSGGNDYINTDTQYF.

The rearrangement joins TRBV29-1 to TRBJ1-2, with a tentative D call TRBD1 (5 bases). CDR1 and CDR2 from the germline V gene are SQVTM and ANQGSEA. The CDR3 runs 14 residues. Trimming removed 5 bases at V and 6 bases at J, with 19 bases between. The CDR3 sequence is CSVNRGGSFDGYTF. The CDR3 bases are TGCAGCGTTAATAGGGGAGGTTCGTTCGATGGCTACACCTTC. The full variable domain, in which reference TRBV29-1 and TRBJ1-2 provide the parts outside the CDR3, is SAVISQKPSRDICQRGTSLTIQCQVDSQVTMMFWYRQQPGQSLTLIATANQGSEATYESGFVIDKFPISRPNLTFSTLTVSNMSPEDSSIYLCSVNRGGSFDGYTFGSGTRLTVV.

The chain uses TRBV7-8 and TRBJ1-2, with 11 bases lining up with TRBD1. Per germline, CDR1 SGHVS and CDR2 FQNEAQ. Unmatched junction bases numbered 9, after V lost 5 bases and J lost 1 base. The CDR3 runs to 17 residues. The CDR3 bases are TGTGCCAGCAGCCCTGGGACAGGGGGTTCTCTTAACTATGGCTACACCTTC. This encodes CASSPGTGGSLNYGYTF.

The CDR3 loop is CASSELQPSYNEQFF. The CDR3 DNA sequence: TGTGCCAGCAGTGAACTGCAGCCCTCCTACAATGAGCAGTTCTTC. This sequence joins TRBV2 and TRBJ2-1, with D unresolved. V was pared by 2 bases and J by 0 bases, with 8 bases between. The germline CDR1 and CDR2 sequences are SNHLY and FYNNEI. The CDR3 covers 15 residues.

This rearrangement joins TRBV29-1 to TRBJ1-2, with D unclear. The CDR3 has 11 residues. The V gene's germline CDR1 is SQVTM and CDR2 ANQGSEA. The V end was cut by 4 bases, the J end by 8 bases, with 11 bases between. CDR3 amino acids: CSVAVVGGYTF. The CDR3 coding sequence is TGCAGCGTTGCTGTAGTTGGAGGCTACACCTTC.

The V gene is TRBV30, the J gene TRBJ1-6; weak D call: TRBD1 (5 bases). The CDR3 runs 15 residues. Germline CDR1 is GTSNPN and CDR2 is SVGIG (reference sequence). The V and J ends lost 2 bases and 10 bases respectively, with 18 bases between them. The CDR3 bases are TGTGCCTGGAGTCCGGGACTCATGAACCCGTCACCCCTCCACTTT. Protein: CAWSPGLMNPSPLHF.

The rearrangement links TRBV2 to TRBJ2-5; the D gene is possibly TRBD1 (6 bases). Looked up from germline, CDR1 is SNHLY and CDR2 is FYNNEI. This CDR3 region has 14 residues. The germline V and J ends were trimmed by 3 bases and 6 bases, with 14 bases remaining between them. The CDR3 region has the DNA TGTGCCAGCAGTGATCAGGGGCACCAGAAGACCCAGTACTTC. Protein product: CASSDQGHQKTQYF.

This chain connects TRBV20-1 to TRBJ2-1; D is uncertain. Trimming took 6 bases from V and 10 from J, leaving 13 bases between them. CDR1 is DFQATT and CDR2 is SNEGSKA in the germline V gene (reference sequence). The CDR3 contains 11 residues. CDR3 sequence (DNA): TGCAGTGCCCCACGGGCATGGGAGCAGTTCTTC. It codes for CSAPRAWEQFF.

CDR3 sequence reads: CASGSLSLPQHF. CDR3 nucleotide sequence: TGTGCTAGTGGTTCTCTGAGTCTGCCCCAGCATTTT. The gene calls are TRBV12-5 and TRBJ1-5; D is undetermined. The CDR3 contains 12 residues. V dropped 4 bases and J dropped 9 bases, with 10 bases sitting between them. The V gene's germline CDR1 is LGHNT and CDR2 FRNRAP.

The chain is built from TRBV29-1 and TRBJ2-5; D is undetermined. V was pared by 5 bases and J by 7 bases, with 8 bases between. Germline loops: CDR1 SQVTM, CDR2 ANQGSEA. This CDR3 region has 10 residues. CDR3 nucleotides: TGCAGCGTTTCTCTACCGACCCAGTACTTC. Protein product: CSVSLPTQYF.

The V call is TRBV15, the J call TRBJ1-6; 10 bases are a match to TRBD1. The CDR3 consists of 14 residues. V shed 1 base and J 14 bases; nucleotides not matched to a gene: 5. CDR1 is LNHNV and CDR2 is YYDKDF in the germline V gene (reference sequence). CDR3 sequence reads: CATSRGTGGGTLHF. In nucleotides, the CDR3 is TGTGCCACCAGCAGAGGGACAGGGGGGGGAACCCTCCACTTT.

This chain links TRBV29-1 with TRBJ2-6; D gene ambiguous. Between the trimmed V and J ends, which lost 2 bases and 1 base, there was a span of 9 bases. CDR1 and CDR2 (germline): SQVTM, ANQGSEA. The CDR3 totals 15 residues. CDR3 sequence reads: CSVEHRFSGANVLTF. For the CDR3, the DNA is TGCAGCGTTGAACATCGGTTTTCTGGGGCCAACGTCCTGACTTTC.

The chain combines TRBV25-1 with TRBJ1-1; D possibly corresponds to TRBD1 (6 bases). The CDR3 runs to 16 residues. V dropped 3 bases and J dropped 0 bases, with 14 bases sitting between them. CDR1 is MGHDK, CDR2 SYGVNS, per germline. The DNA for the CDR3 is TGTGCCAGCAGTGAGACGGGGGGGCGTATGAACACTGAAGCTTTCTTT. Amino acids: CASSETGGRMNTEAFF.

The rearrangement joins TRBV5-1 to TRBJ1-2; possible D gene TRBD1, 5 bases. Trimming took off 5 bases at V and 8 bases at J, with 13 bases between the two ends. CDR3 length: 12 residues. The germline CDR1 and CDR2 sequences are SGHRS and YFSETQ. The CDR3 DNA reads TGCGCCAGCAGGACAGCGCTAGTCGGCTACACCTTC. Amino acids: CASRTALVGYTF.

Of note for this clone: Other DNA sequences of this sample code for an identical CDR3. The V call is TRBV30, the J call TRBJ1-4; no firm D call. Germline V gives CDR1 GTSNPN, CDR2 SVGIG (reference sequence). The CDR3 runs 13 residues. Trimming removed 0 bases from V and 8 bases from J, with 10 bases in between. The CDR3 bases are TGTGCCTGGAGTGTACTAGGAGGCGAAAAACTGTTTTTT. Encoded protein: CAWSVLGGEKLFF.